A selection of T cell receptor beta chains follows, all from one sample in a study of beta chain features in type 1 diabetes. Assay: immunoSEQ multiplex PCR; the TCRdb copy retains only in-frame clones and omits some. The sample has tens of thousands of clones, 35% to 55% seen once; the top ten hold roughly 0.13%. Material: stem cell memory CD4+ T cells from blood. Receptors originate from a man aged 25-40 years with type 1 diabetes. Each CDR3 is given with its conserved first and last residue. The D gene is left open where the match is weak. Clone sizes are given selectively: once, few, many, or a class where the clone is expanded.

j_gene	len	v_gene	d_gene	abundance	CDR3aa	CDR3nt
TRBJ1-2	16	TRBV5-4	-	-	CASSVDRGLANYGYTF	TGTGCCAGCAGCGTTGATCGGGGGTTAGCTAACTATGGCTACACCTTC
TRBJ2-7	13	TRBV7-2	-	-	CASSLATEYEQYF	TGTGCCAGCAGCTTAGCAACTGAGTACGAGCAGTACTTC
TRBJ2-5	15	TRBV5-6	-	few	CASTPFGAVLETQYF	TGTGCCAGCACTCCTTTTGGGGCGGTGTTGGAGACCCAGTACTTC
TRBJ2-1	12	TRBV7-9	TRBD1	few	CASSHRGNEQFF	TGTGCCAGCAGCCACAGGGGCAATGAGCAGTTCTTC
TRBJ1-1	16	TRBV6-1	-	-	CASSESMGHLGTEAFF	TGTGCCAGCAGTGAATCCATGGGACATTTAGGCACTGAAGCTTTCTTT
TRBJ2-7	14	TRBV6-5	TRBD1	-	CASSPRTGGYEQYF	TGTGCCAGCAGCCCCCGGACAGGGGGCTATGAGCAGTACTTC
TRBJ2-2	13	TRBV2	-	-	CASSGLVSGELFF	TGTGCCAGCAGTGGACTAGTCTCCGGGGAGCTGTTTTTT
TRBJ2-3	16	TRBV6-5	-	few	CASSYSPRFGTDTQYF	TGTGCCAGCAGTTACTCTCCGCGCTTCGGGACAGATACGCAGTATTTT
TRBJ1-1	15	TRBV7-9	TRBD1	few	CASSLTGQLNTEAFF	TGTGCCAGCAGCCTCACGGGACAGCTCAACACTGAAGCTTTCTTT
TRBJ2-3	16	TRBV9	-	-	CASSVVPGLGTDTQYF	TGTGCCAGCAGCGTAGTACCAGGCCTGGGCACAGATACGCAGTATTTT
TRBJ2-5	12	TRBV13	TRBD1	-	CASSPTGGTQYF	TGTGCCAGCAGCCCGACAGGGGGTACCCAGTACTTC
TRBJ2-3	13	TRBV7-6	-	few	CASSSFLTDTQYF	TGTGCCAGCAGCTCCTTCCTCACAGATACGCAGTATTTT
TRBJ2-1	15	TRBV7-9	TRBD2	-	CASSLEAERGNEQFF	TGTGCCAGCAGCTTAGAGGCGGAGCGGGGTAATGAGCAGTTCTTC
TRBJ2-7	16	TRBV9	TRBD2	-	CASSAGLAGGQFEQYF	TGTGCCAGCAGCGCGGGACTAGCGGGAGGGCAGTTCGAGCAGTACTTC
TRBJ2-7	14	TRBV4-2	TRBD2	few	CASSQRLAGESPHF	TGTGCCAGCAGCCAGAGACTAGCGGGAGAAAGTCCCCACTTC
TRBJ2-5	15	TRBV28	TRBD1	-	CASSWTGGAWETQYF	TGTGCCAGCAGTTGGACAGGGGGCGCGTGGGAGACCCAGTACTTC
TRBJ2-2	15	TRBV5-6	-	-	CASSLLGGYTGELFF	TGTGCCAGCAGCTTGCTTGGGGGCTACACCGGGGAGCTGTTTTTT
TRBJ2-7	13	TRBV28	TRBD2	few	CASRLAGIGEQYF	TGTGCCAGCAGACTAGCGGGAATCGGCGAGCAGTACTTC
TRBJ1-3	12	TRBV18	-	-	CASSAGGNTIYF	TGTGCCAGCTCAGCCGGTGGAAACACCATATATTTT
TRBJ2-1	16	TRBV27	-	-	CASSTGGGRIYNEQFF	TGTGCCAGCAGCACGGGTGGGGGCAGAATATACAATGAGCAGTTCTTC
TRBJ2-7	13	TRBV19	-	-	CASSERASGEQYF	TGTGCCAGTAGTGAGAGGGCCTCTGGGGAGCAGTACTTC
TRBJ2-5	15	TRBV5-1	-	-	CASSFVGRGVETQYF	TGCGCCAGCAGCTTCGTCGGGAGAGGAGTAGAGACCCAGTACTTC
TRBJ2-3	17	TRBV10-3	TRBD2	-	CAISEPRGLDSSDTQYF	TGTGCCATCAGTGAGCCACGGGGACTAGATTCCTCAGATACGCAGTATTTT
TRBJ2-6	16	TRBV19	-	few	CASSFPKSSGANVLTF	TGTGCCAGTAGTTTCCCCAAGAGCTCTGGGGCCAACGTCCTGACTTTC
TRBJ2-7	12	TRBV28	-	few	CASRATVDGEYF	TGTGCCAGCAGGGCGACAGTGGATGGGGAGTACTTC
TRBJ2-7	15	TRBV4-1	-	few	CASSQYYGGVLEQYF	TGCGCCAGCAGCCAATACTACGGGGGAGTTCTCGAGCAGTACTTC
TRBJ2-5	17	TRBV28	TRBD1	few	CASSLPGQGVQGETQYF	TGTGCCAGCAGCCTTCCGGGACAGGGGGTCCAGGGAGAGACCCAGTACTTC
TRBJ2-6	15	TRBV7-9	-	-	CASSIGHSGANVLTF	TGTGCCAGCAGCATAGGGCACTCTGGGGCCAACGTCCTGACTTTC
TRBJ1-2	13	TRBV5-1	-	-	CASSLERDYGYTF	TGCGCCAGCAGCTTGGAACGCGACTATGGCTACACCTTC
TRBJ2-3	14	TRBV7-3	-	-	CASSLLGPGGAQYF	TGTGCCAGCAGCCTACTCGGCCCTGGCGGGGCGCAGTATTTT
TRBJ2-3	13	TRBV7-6	-	once	CASSLADTTTQYF	TGTGCCAGCAGCTTAGCGGATACTACTACGCAGTATTTT
TRBJ2-1	17	TRBV7-6	-	-	CASSSQAGIVSYNEQFF	TGTGCCAGCAGCTCCCAAGCAGGAATCGTCTCCTACAATGAGCAGTTCTTC
TRBJ2-3	16	TRBV6-5	-	-	CASSYAAVTSTDTQYF	TGTGCCAGCAGTTACGCGGCTGTAACTAGCACAGATACGCAGTATTTT
TRBJ2-5	14	TRBV4-3	-	-	CASSQNSAGETQYF	TGCGCCAGCAGCCAAAACTCTGCCGGAGAGACCCAGTACTTC